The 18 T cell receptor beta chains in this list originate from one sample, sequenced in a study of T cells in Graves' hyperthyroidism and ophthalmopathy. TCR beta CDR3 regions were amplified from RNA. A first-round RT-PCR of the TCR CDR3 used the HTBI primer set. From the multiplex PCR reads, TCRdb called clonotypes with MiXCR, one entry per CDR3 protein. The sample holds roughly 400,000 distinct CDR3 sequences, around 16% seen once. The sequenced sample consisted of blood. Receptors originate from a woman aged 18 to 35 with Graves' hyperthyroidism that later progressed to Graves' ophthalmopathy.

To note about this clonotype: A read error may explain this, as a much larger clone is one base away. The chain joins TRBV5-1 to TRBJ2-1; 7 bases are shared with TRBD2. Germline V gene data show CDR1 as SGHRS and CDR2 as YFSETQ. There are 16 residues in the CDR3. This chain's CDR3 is CTSSRGASGYYNEQFF. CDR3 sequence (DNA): TGCACCAGCAGCCGAGGGGCTAGCGGCTACTACAATGAGCAGTTCTTC. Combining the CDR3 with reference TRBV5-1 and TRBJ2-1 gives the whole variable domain KAGVTQTPRYLIKTRGQQVTLSCSPISGHRSVSWYQQTPGQGLQFLFEYFSETQRNKGNFPGRFSGRQFSNSRSEMNVSTLELGDSALYLCTSSRGASGYYNEQFFGPGTRLTVL.

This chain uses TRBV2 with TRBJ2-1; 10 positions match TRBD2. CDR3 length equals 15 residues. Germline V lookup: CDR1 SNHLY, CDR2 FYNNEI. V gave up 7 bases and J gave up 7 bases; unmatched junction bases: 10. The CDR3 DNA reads TGTGCCAGCAAGGGTCCCCAAGCGGGAGGGAATGAGCAGTTCTTC. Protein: CASKGPQAGGNEQFF. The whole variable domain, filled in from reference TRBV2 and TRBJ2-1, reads EPEVTQTPSHQVTQMGQEVILRCVPISNHLYFYWYRQILGQKVEFLVSFYNNEISEKSEIFDDQFSVERPDGSNFTLKIRSTKLEDSAMYFCASKGPQAGGNEQFFGPGTRLTVL.

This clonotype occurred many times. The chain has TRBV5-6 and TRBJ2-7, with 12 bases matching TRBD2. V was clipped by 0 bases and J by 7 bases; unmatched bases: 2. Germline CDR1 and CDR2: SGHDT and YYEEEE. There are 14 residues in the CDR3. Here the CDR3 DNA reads TGTGCCAGCAGCTTGGTACTAGCGGGGGGAGAGCAGTACTTC. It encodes CASSLVLAGGEQYF.

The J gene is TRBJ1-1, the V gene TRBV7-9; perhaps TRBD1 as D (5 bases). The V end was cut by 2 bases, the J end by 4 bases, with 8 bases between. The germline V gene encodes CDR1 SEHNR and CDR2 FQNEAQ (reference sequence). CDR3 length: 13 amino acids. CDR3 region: CASSLPGPTEAFF. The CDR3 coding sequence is TGTGCCAGCAGCTTACCAGGGCCCACTGAAGCTTTCTTT.

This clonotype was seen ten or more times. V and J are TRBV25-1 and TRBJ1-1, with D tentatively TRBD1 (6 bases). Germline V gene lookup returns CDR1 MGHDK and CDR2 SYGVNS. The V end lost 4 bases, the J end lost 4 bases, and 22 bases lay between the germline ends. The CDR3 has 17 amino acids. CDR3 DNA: TGTGCCAGCAGTGGATCGTGGGGGGCGAGTCGATCCACTGAAGCTTTCTTT. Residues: CASSGSWGASRSTEAFF.

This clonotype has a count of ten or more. CDR3: CASSPRTGVHEQYF. The DNA of the CDR3 is TGTGCCAGCAGTCCACGGACAGGGGTCCACGAGCAGTACTTC. The chain is built from TRBV28 and TRBJ2-7; TRBD1 matches 9 bases. V lost 5 bases and J lost 5; bases outside the gene matches: 7. Germline CDR1 is MDHEN and CDR2 is SYDVKM. This CDR3 is 14 amino acids long.

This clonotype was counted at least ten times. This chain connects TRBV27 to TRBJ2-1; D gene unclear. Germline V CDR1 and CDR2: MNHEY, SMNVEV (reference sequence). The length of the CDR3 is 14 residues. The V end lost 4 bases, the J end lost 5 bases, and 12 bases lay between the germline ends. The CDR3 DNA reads TGTGCCAGCAGTTCCCACCTTCGAAACAATGAGCAGTTCTTC. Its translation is CASSSHLRNNEQFF.

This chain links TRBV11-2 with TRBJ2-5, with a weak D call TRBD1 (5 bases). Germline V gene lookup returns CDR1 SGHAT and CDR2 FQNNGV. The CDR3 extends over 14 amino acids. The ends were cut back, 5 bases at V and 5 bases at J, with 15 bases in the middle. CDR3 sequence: CASSRIQGYETQYF. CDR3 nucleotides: TGTGCCAGCAGCCGGATCCAGGGATACGAGACCCAGTACTTC.

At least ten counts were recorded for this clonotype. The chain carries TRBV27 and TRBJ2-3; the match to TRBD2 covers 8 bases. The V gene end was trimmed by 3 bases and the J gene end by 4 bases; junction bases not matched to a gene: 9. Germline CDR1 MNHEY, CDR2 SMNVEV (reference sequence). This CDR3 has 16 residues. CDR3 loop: CASSFESGRIADTQYF. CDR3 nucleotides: TGTGCCAGCAGTTTTGAGAGCGGGAGAATCGCAGATACGCAGTATTTT.

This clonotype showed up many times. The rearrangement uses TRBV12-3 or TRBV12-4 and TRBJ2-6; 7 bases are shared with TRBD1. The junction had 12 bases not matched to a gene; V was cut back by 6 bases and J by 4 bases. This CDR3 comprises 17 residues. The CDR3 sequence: CASRKDRAEMGANVLTF. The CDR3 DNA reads TGTGCCAGCAGAAAAGACAGGGCGGAAATGGGGGCCAACGTCCTGACTTTC.

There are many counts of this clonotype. The CDR3 region has the DNA TGTGCCAGCAGCCTGTTCGCGGACAATGAGCAGTTCTTC. Its protein is CASSLFADNEQFF. The chain employs TRBV6-1 and TRBJ2-1; D not resolved. V lost 6 bases, J lost 5 bases, and 11 bases lay in between. The length of the CDR3 is 13 residues. CDR1 is MNHNS and CDR2 is SASEGT in the germline V gene.

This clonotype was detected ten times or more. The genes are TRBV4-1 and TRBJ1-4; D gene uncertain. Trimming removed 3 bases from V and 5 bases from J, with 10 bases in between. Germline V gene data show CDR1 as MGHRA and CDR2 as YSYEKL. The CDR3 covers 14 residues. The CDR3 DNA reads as TGCGCCAGCAGCCAGATTGGGCCAAATGAAAAACTGTTTTTT. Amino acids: CASSQIGPNEKLFF.

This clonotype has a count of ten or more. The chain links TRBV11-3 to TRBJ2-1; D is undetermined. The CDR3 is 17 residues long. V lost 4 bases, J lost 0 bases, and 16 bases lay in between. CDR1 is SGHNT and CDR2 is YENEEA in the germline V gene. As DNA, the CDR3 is TGTGCCAGCAGCTCCGTGCCGGGCTGGGACTCCTACAATGAGCAGTTCTTC. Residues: CASSSVPGWDSYNEQFF.

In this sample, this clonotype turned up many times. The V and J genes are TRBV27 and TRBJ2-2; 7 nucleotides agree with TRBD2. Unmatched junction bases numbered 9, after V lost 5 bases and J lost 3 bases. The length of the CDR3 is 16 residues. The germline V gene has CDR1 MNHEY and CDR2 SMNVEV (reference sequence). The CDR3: CASSMSPSGYTGELFF. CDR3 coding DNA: TGTGCCAGCAGTATGTCCCCTAGCGGATACACCGGGGAGCTGTTTTTT.

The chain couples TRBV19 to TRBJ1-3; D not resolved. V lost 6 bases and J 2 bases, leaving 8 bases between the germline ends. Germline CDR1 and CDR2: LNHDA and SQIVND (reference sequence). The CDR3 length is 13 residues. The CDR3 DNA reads TGTGCCAGTAGCCCTGCGGCTGGAAACACCATATATTTT. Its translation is CASSPAAGNTIYF.

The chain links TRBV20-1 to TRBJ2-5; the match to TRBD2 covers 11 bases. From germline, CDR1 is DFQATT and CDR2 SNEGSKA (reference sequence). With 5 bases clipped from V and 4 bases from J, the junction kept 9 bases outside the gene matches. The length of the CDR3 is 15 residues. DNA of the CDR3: TGCAGTGCTCCTTTAGCGGGAGGGGGCAGAGAGACCCAGTACTTC. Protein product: CSAPLAGGGRETQYF.

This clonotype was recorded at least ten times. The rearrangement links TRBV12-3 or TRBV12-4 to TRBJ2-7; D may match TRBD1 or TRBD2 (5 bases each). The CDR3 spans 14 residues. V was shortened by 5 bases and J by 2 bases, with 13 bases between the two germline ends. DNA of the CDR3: TGTGCCAGCAGTGTCTCCCGGGACCCCTACGAGCAGTACTTC. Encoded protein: CASSVSRDPYEQYF.

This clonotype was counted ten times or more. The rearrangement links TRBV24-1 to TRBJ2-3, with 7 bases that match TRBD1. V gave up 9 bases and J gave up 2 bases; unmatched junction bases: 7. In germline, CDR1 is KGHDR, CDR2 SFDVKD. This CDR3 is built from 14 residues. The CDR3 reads CATGPGQNTDTQYF. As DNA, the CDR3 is TGTGCCACCGGACCGGGACAGAACACAGATACGCAGTATTTT.